This T cell receptor (beta chain) was sequenced for a study of blood T cell repertoires in COVID-19. Sequencing used immunoSEQ multiplex PCR; TCRdb keeps in-frame clones, though not all of them. The table shows more than 150,000 clones, with around nine tenths occurring only once. Germline V gene lookup returns CDR1 MNHNS and CDR2 SASEGT. V shed 2 bases and J shed 3 bases, with 16 bases lying between them. The CDR3 covers 16 residues. The material sequenced was peripheral blood. This TCR came from a woman between 18 and 30 years old who had recovered from COVID-19. The J gene is TRBJ2-5, the V gene TRBV6-1; D ambiguous. The CDR3 loop is CASSEWLANEEETQYF. CDR3 bases: TGTGCCAGCAGTGAATGGTTGGCAAACGAGGAAGAGACCCAGTACTTC.